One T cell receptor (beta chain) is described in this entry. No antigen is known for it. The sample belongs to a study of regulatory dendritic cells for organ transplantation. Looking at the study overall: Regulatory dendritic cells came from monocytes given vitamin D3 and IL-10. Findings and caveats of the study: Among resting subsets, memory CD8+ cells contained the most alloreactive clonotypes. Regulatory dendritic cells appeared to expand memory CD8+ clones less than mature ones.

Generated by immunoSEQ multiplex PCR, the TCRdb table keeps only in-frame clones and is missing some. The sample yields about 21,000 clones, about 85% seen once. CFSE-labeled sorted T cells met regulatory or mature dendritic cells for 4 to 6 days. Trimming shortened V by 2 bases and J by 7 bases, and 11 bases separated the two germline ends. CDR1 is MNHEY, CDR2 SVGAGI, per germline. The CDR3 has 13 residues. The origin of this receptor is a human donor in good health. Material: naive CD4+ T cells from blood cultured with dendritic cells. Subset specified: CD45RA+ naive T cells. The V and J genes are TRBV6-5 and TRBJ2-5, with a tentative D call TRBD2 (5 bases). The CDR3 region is CASSYEGEGTQYF. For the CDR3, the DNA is TGTGCCAGCAGTTACGAGGGCGAGGGGACCCAGTACTTC.